A single sample gave rise to the 21 T cell receptor beta chains below, sequenced in a study of a mutant IDH1 vaccine in newly diagnosed glioma. These receptors have no identified antigens. Libraries were prepared by immunoSEQ multiplex PCR; TCRdb keeps only in-frame clonotypes and omits some of them. The sample carries some 57,000 clones, over 75% recorded once. The time point is: week 47, end of study. It was 300 ug of mutant IDH1 20-mer peptide that made up each vaccine dose, given with topical imiquimod. The source material was PBMCs, sampled from a glioma patient whose treatment included an IDH1 peptide vaccine. The receptors originated from a woman aged 40 to 49 with glioma. Some clones in this sample may be carry-over from other donors' samples.

This clone has just one count. DNA for the CDR3: TGTGCCAGCAGCTTAGGGGTAGCGGGGGGGGAAGAGACCCAGTACTTC. Protein: CASSLGVAGGEETQYF. J is TRBJ2-5 and V is TRBV7-2; 11 bases match TRBD2. The length of the CDR3 is 16 residues. In germline, CDR1 is SGHTA, CDR2 FQGNSA. With 1 base clipped from V and 3 bases from J, the junction kept 4 bases outside the gene matches. Complete variable domain (other parts from reference TRBV7-2 and TRBJ2-5): GAGVSQSPSNKVTEKGKDVELRCDPISGHTALYWYRQSLGQGLEFLIYFQGNSAPDKSGLPSDRFSAERTGGSVSTLTIQRTQQEDSAVYLCASSLGVAGGEETQYFGPGTRLLVL.

The table lists this clone with a count of one. The chain couples TRBV10-3 to TRBJ2-1; D not resolved. The germline V and J ends were trimmed by 2 bases and 10 bases, with 6 bases remaining between them. The V gene's germline CDR1 is ENHRY and CDR2 SYGVKD. The CDR3 length is 11 residues. CDR3 region: CAISEALEQFF. DNA of the CDR3: TGTGCCATCAGTGAGGCCTTAGAGCAGTTCTTC.

V usage is TRBV2 and J usage is TRBJ1-2, with 11 positions matching TRBD1. After removal of 9 bases from V and 7 bases from J, the junction contained 4 bases not matched to a gene. The CDR3 sequence is 12 residues long. CDR1 and CDR2 from the germline V gene are SNHLY and FYNNEI. This CDR3 is CASPGQGAGYTF. The DNA for the CDR3 is TGTGCCAGTCCCGGACAGGGGGCTGGCTACACCTTC.

J is TRBJ2-1 and V is TRBV10-2, with D possibly being TRBD1 or TRBD2 (7 bases each). This CDR3 comprises 16 residues. Trimming left V 9 bases short and J 0 bases short, with 18 bases between. Germline V gene data show CDR1 as WSHSY and CDR2 as SAAADI. The CDR3 DNA follows: TGCGCCAGTTTCAGGGGGGGGGATAGCTCCTACAATGAGCAGTTCTTC. As protein: CASFRGGDSSYNEQFF.

The chain has TRBV5-1 and TRBJ1-6; D uncertain. Trimming shortened V by 1 base and J by 1 base, and 18 bases separated the two germline ends. The germline CDR1 and CDR2 sequences are SGHRS and YFSETQ. This CDR3 has 19 residues. CDR3: CASSLPTTDPGSYNSPLHF. In DNA form, the CDR3 reads TGCGCCAGCAGCTTGCCTACGACTGATCCTGGGTCCTATAATTCACCCCTCCACTTT. Using reference TRBV5-1 and TRBJ1-6 for the parts outside the CDR3, the full variable domain is KAGVTQTPRYLIKTRGQQVTLSCSPISGHRSVSWYQQTPGQGLQFLFEYFSETQRNKGNFPGRFSGRQFSNSRSEMNVSTLELGDSALYLCASSLPTTDPGSYNSPLHFGNGTRLTVT.

The chain links TRBV19 to TRBJ2-2; 11 positions agree with TRBD2. Germline values: CDR1 LNHDA, CDR2 SQIVND (reference sequence). The V segment lost 6 bases and the J segment 4 bases; nucleotides outside the gene matches: 7. The CDR3 covers 16 residues. CDR3 sequence: CASRIIAGGPTGELFF. In DNA form, the CDR3 reads TGTGCCAGTAGGATCATAGCGGGGGGGCCCACCGGGGAGCTGTTTTTT.

The gene calls are TRBV4-3 and TRBJ2-1; the D gene is possibly TRBD2 (6 bases). CDR3 length equals 17 residues. Germline CDR1 and CDR2: LGHNA and YSLEER. Trimming stripped 0 bases from V and 4 bases from J, with 16 bases between. The CDR3, as DNA: TGCGCCAGCAGCCAAGATCCTGGGACTCTTAAATACAATGAGCAGTTCTTC. Translated, it gives CASSQDPGTLKYNEQFF.

This clone was detected only a few times. This sequence joins TRBV19 and TRBJ1-3; unclear D gene. The CDR3 runs 14 residues. V was cut by 8 bases and J by 0 bases, with 11 bases left in between. CDR1 LNHDA and CDR2 SQIVND come from the germline V gene (reference sequence). CDR3: CASGRGISGNTIYF. The CDR3 nucleotides read TGTGCCAGTGGGCGAGGTATCTCTGGAAACACCATATATTTT.

This rearrangement joins TRBV25-1 to TRBJ2-5; 7 bases line up with TRBD2. With 1 base clipped from V and 13 bases from J, the junction kept 6 bases outside the gene matches. Per the germline V gene, CDR1 is MGHDK and CDR2 is SYGVNS. The CDR3 covers 12 residues. The DNA of the CDR3 is TGTGCCAGCAGTGAATCGGGGACTATACGGTACTTC. Protein: CASSESGTIRYF.

The chain has TRBV14 and TRBJ1-2; tentatively, D is TRBD1 (5 bases). CDR1 and CDR2 from the germline V gene are SGHDN and FVKESK. V lost 4 bases and J 0 bases, leaving 9 bases between the germline ends. The CDR3 totals 14 residues. The CDR3 protein is CASSPRQSNYGYTF. CDR3 sequence (DNA): TGTGCCAGCAGCCCAAGACAGTCTAACTATGGCTACACCTTC.

V gene TRBV30 combines with J gene TRBJ1-2; weak D call: TRBD1 (5 bases). The CDR3 consists of 14 residues. From germline, CDR1 is GTSNPN and CDR2 SVGIG (reference sequence). V was cut by 4 bases and J by 4 bases, with 16 bases left in between. CDR3 DNA sequence: TGTGCCTGGATACACCGGACAAGGGGCTATGGCTACACCTTC. Translating it yields CAWIHRTRGYGYTF.

A single count supports this clone. The V call is TRBV5-5, the J call TRBJ1-5; D is unclear. The CDR3 sequence is 16 residues long. Germline CDR1 reads SGHKS; CDR2 reads YYEKEE (reference sequence). Trimming removed 5 bases at V and 8 bases at J, with 23 bases between. The CDR3 is CASSLEPGIAGKPQHF. The CDR3, as DNA: TGTGCCAGCAGTTTAGAACCGGGCATAGCGGGGAAGCCCCAGCATTTT.

The rearrangement uses TRBV2 and TRBJ1-3; 8 bases line up with TRBD1. The CDR3 is 17 amino acids. CDR1 and CDR2 from the germline V gene are SNHLY and FYNNEI. The V gene end was trimmed by 6 bases and the J gene end by 0 bases; junction bases not matched to a gene: 10. CDR3 protein: CASRLWTGPTSGNTIYF. For the CDR3, the DNA is TGTGCCAGCAGACTCTGGACAGGGCCTACCTCTGGAAACACCATATATTTT.

The chain joins TRBV15 to TRBJ2-1, with D possibly TRBD2 on 7 matching bases. Germline CDR1 and CDR2: LNHNV and YYDKDF (reference sequence). The CDR3 runs 16 residues. V dropped 0 bases and J dropped 5 bases, with 14 bases sitting between them. CDR3 amino acids: CATSRDPAGANNEQFF. In nucleotides, the CDR3 is TGTGCCACCAGCAGAGATCCCGCGGGGGCCAACAATGAGCAGTTCTTC.

The rearrangement joins TRBV2 to TRBJ1-2, with 10 bases aligning to TRBD1. Germline V CDR1 and CDR2: SNHLY, FYNNEI. The J segment lost 4 bases and the V segment lost 5 bases, leaving 10 bases of the junction unmatched. The CDR3 is 16 residues long. The CDR3 DNA reads TGTGCCAGCAGTTCCGCTCCGGGACAGGGGTCCTATGGCTACACCTTC. Protein sequence: CASSSAPGQGSYGYTF.

The V gene is TRBV5-1, the J gene TRBJ1-1; TRBD1 agrees at 9 bases. The CDR3 consists of 16 residues. From germline, CDR1 is SGHRS and CDR2 YFSETQ. The ends lost 3 bases at V and 1 base at J; junction bases unmatched: 7. CDR3 nucleotide sequence: TGCGCCAGCAGCTCCCTTGGGACAGGGAAGAACACTGAAGCTTTCTTT. As protein: CASSSLGTGKNTEAFF.

The rearrangement links TRBV4-3 to TRBJ1-1; TRBD1 might be the D (6 bases). Trimming left V 3 bases short and J 11 bases short, with 10 bases between. The V gene's germline CDR1 is LGHNA and CDR2 YSLEER. The CDR3 length is 11 residues. CDR3 in amino acids: CASSQGGYAFF. For the CDR3, the DNA is TGCGCCAGCAGCCAGGGGGGCTATGCTTTCTTT.

The V call is TRBV6-1, the J call TRBJ2-2; TRBD1 agrees at 9 bases. The CDR3 has 14 amino acids. CDR1 and CDR2 from the germline V gene are MNHNS and SASEGT. With V trimmed by 1 base and J by 6 bases, 0 bases remained unmatched. CDR3 bases: TGTGCCAGCAGTGAAGGGACAGGGGCCGGGGAGCTGTTTTTT. The encoded protein is CASSEGTGAGELFF.

This CDR3 reads CASSYPEGQKSDEQFF. The DNA for the CDR3 is TGTGCCAGCAGCTATCCCGAAGGACAAAAGAGCGATGAGCAGTTCTTC. V usage is TRBV5-6 and J usage is TRBJ2-1; weak D call: TRBD1 (5 bases). CDR3 length: 16 amino acids. CDR1 SGHDT and CDR2 YYEEEE come from the germline V gene. V lost 3 bases and J lost 8, with 21 bases in between.

The V call is TRBV5-1, the J call TRBJ2-7, with 7 bases identical to TRBD2. CDR3 length: 14 amino acids. The ends lost 4 bases at V and 3 bases at J; junction bases unmatched: 7. Germline-derived CDR1 and CDR2 are SGHRS and YFSETQ. CDR3 residues: CASSPGGGIYEQYF. The CDR3 DNA reads TGCGCCAGCAGCCCTGGCGGGGGTATCTACGAGCAGTACTTC.

This chain joins TRBV4-1 and TRBJ2-5; 9 bases are shared with TRBD1. Looked up from germline, CDR1 is MGHRA and CDR2 is YSYEKL. The trim removed 4 bases at V and 5 bases at J, leaving 2 bases unmatched. CDR3 size: 13 residues. CDR3 nucleotides: TGCGCCAGCAGCCCTGGACAGGGGGAGACCCAGTACTTC. It encodes CASSPGQGETQYF.